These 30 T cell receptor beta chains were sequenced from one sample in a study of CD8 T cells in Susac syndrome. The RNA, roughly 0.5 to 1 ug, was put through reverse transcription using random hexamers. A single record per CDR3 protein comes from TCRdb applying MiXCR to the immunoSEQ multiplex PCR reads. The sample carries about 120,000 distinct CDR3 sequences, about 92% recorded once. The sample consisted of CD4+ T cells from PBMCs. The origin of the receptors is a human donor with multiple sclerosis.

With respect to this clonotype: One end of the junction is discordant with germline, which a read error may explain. In DNA, the CDR3 is TGTGCCACCAGCAGAGATTATCAGGGTAGGAGTTTC. Translated: CATSRDYQGRSF. The chain recombines TRBV15 with TRBJ1-2; maybe TRBD1 (5 bases). Germline assignment: CDR1 LNHNV and CDR2 YYDKDF (reference sequence). This CDR3 is 12 amino acids long. Full variable domain (outside the CDR3, taken from reference TRBV15 and TRBJ1-2): DAMVIQNPRYQVTQFGKPVTLSCSQTLNHNVMYWYQQKSSQAPKLLFHYYDKDFNNEADTPDNFQSRRPNTSFCFLDIRSPGLGDTAMYLCATSRDYQGRSFGSGTRLTVV.

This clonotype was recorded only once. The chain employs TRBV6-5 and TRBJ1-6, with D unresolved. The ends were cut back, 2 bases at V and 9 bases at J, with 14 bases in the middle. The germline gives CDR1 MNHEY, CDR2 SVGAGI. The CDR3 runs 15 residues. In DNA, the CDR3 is TGTGCCAGCAGTTACAGTGGGCAGGTATCTTCACCCCTCCACTTT. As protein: CASSYSGQVSSPLHF.

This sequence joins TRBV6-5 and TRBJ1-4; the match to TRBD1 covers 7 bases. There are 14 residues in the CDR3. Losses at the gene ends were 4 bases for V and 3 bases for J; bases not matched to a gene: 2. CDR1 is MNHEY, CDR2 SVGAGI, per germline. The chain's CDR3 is CASSSGQSNEKLFF. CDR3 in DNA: TGTGCCAGCAGTTCGGGACAGTCTAATGAAAAACTGTTTTTT.

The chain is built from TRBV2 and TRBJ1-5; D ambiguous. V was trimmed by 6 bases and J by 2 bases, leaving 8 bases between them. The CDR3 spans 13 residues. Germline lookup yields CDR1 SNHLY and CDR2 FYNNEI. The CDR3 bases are TGTGCCAGCAGGCGGGAGGGCAATCAGCCCCAGCATTTT. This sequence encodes CASRREGNQPQHF.

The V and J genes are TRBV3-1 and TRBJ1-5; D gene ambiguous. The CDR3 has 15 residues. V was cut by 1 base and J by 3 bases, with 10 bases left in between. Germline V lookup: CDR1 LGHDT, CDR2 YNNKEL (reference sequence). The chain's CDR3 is CASSQGAGHNQPQHF. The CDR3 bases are TGTGCCAGCAGCCAAGGTGCCGGGCACAATCAGCCCCAGCATTTT.

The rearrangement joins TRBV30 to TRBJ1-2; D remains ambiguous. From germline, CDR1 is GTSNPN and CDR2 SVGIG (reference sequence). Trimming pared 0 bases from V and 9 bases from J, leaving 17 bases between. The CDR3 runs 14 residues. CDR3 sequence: CAWSVGRSLSRYTF. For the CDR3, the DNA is TGTGCCTGGAGTGTGGGCCGGAGTCTCTCACGCTACACCTTC. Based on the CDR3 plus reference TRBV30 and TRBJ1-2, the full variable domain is SQTIHQWPATLVQPVGSPLSLECTVEGTSNPNLYWYRQAAGRGLQLLFYSVGIGQISSEVPQNLSASRPQDRQFILSSKKLLLSDSGFYLCAWSVGRSLSRYTFGSGTRLTVV.

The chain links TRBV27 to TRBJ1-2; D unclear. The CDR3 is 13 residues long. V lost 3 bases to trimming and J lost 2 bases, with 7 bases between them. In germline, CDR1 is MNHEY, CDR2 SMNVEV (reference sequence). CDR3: CASSLGRNYGYTF. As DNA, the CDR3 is TGTGCCAGCAGTTTGGGTAGAAACTATGGCTACACCTTC.

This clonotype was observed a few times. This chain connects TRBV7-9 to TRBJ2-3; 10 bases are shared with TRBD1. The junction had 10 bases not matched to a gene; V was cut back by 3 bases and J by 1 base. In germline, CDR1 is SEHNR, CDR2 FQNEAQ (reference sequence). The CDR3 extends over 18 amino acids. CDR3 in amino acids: CASSLGQGMGSGTDTQYF. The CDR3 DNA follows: TGTGCCAGCAGCTTGGGACAGGGGATGGGTTCGGGCACAGATACGCAGTATTTT.

CDR3 in DNA: TGTGCCAGCAGCCCCGCCCTCAATTCACCCCTCCACTTT. Its protein product is CASSPALNSPLHF. The chain uses TRBV9 and TRBJ1-6; no firm D call. The ends were cut back, 4 bases at V and 7 bases at J, with 9 bases in the middle. The germline CDR1 and CDR2 sequences are SGDLS and YYNGEE. The CDR3 spans 13 residues. Full variable domain (rest looked up from reference TRBV9 and TRBJ1-6): DSGVTQTPKHLITATGQRVTLRCSPRSGDLSVYWYQQSLDQGLQFLIQYYNGEERAKGNILERFSAQQFPDLHSELNLSSLELGDSALYFCASSPALNSPLHFGNGTRLTVT.

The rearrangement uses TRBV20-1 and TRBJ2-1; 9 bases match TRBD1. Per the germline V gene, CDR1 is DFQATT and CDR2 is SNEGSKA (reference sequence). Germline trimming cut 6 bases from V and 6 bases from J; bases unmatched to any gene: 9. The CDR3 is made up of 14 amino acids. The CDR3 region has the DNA TGCAGTGCCCGAGACAGGGGGTGGGTCAATGAGCAGTTCTTC. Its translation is CSARDRGWVNEQFF.

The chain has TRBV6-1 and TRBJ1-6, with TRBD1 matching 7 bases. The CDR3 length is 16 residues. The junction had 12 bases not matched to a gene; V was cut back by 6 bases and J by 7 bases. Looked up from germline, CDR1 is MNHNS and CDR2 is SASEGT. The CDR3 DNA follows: TGTGCCAGCAGGACAGCAGGGACAGCTCAAAATTCACCCCTCCACTTT. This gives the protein CASRTAGTAQNSPLHF.

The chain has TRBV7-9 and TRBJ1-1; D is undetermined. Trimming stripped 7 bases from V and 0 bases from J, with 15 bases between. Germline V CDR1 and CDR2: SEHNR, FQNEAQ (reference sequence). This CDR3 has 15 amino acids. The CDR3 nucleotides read TGTGCCAGCATCGACCCCGTCGGGGTGAACACTGAAGCTTTCTTT. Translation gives CASIDPVGVNTEAFF.

Here the CDR3 DNA reads TGTGCCAGTAGTATAGGTGCAGGGGGCGACTATGGCTACACCTTC. This codes for CASSIGAGGDYGYTF. This sequence joins TRBV19 and TRBJ1-2, with 8 bases matching TRBD1. V trimming: 1 base; J trimming: 3 bases; junction bases outside the gene matches: 4. Per germline, CDR1 LNHDA and CDR2 SQIVND (reference sequence). This CDR3 is built from 15 residues. The full variable domain, rest sourced from reference TRBV19 and TRBJ1-2, is DGGITQSPKYLFRKEGQNVTLSCEQNLNHDAMYWYRQDPGQGLRLIYYSQIVNDFQKGDIAEGYSVSREKKESFPLTVTSAQKNPTAFYLCASSIGAGGDYGYTFGSGTRLTVV.

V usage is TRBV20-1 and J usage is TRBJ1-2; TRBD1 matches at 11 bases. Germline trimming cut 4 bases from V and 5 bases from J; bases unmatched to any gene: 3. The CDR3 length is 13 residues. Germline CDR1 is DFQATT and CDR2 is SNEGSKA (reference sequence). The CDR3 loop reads CSATGQGAYGYTF. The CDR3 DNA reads TGCAGTGCTACCGGACAGGGGGCGTATGGCTACACCTTC.

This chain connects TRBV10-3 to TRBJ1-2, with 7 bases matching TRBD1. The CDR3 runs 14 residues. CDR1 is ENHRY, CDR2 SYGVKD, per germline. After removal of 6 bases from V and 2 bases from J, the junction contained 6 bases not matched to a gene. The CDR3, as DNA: TGTGCCATCAGGGGGGACAGCTACAACTATGGCTACACCTTC. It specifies CAIRGDSYNYGYTF.

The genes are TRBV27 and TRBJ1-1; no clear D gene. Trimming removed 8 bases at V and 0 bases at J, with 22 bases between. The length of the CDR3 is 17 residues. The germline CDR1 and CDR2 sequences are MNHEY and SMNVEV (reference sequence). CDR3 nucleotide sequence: TGTGCCAGCCCCCTCGGGCCTCGGGCTATTATGAACACTGAAGCTTTCTTT. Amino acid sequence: CASPLGPRAIMNTEAFF.

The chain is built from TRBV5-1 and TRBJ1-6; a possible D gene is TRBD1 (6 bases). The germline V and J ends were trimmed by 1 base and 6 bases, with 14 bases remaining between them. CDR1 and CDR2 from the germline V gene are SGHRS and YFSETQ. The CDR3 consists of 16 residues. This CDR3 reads CASSLYGEGGNSPLHF. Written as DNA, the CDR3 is TGCGCCAGCAGCTTGTACGGGGAAGGGGGTAATTCACCCCTCCACTTT.

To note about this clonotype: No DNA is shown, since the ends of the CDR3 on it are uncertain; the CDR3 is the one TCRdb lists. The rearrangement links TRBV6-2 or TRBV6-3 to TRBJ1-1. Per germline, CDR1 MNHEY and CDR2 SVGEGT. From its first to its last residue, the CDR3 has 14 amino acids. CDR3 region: CASSSSTWNTEAFF.

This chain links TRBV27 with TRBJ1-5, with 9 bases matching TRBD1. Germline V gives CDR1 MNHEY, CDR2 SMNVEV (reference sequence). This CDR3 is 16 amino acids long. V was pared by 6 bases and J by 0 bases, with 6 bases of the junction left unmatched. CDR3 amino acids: CASRLQGAGSNQPQHF. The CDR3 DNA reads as TGTGCCAGCAGACTACAGGGGGCCGGTAGCAATCAGCCCCAGCATTTT.

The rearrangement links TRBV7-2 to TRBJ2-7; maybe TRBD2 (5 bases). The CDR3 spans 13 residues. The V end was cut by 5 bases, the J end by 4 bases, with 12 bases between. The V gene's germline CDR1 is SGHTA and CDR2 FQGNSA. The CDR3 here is CASSPTGLYEQYF. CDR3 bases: TGTGCCAGCAGCCCGACGGGGTTGTACGAGCAGTACTTC.

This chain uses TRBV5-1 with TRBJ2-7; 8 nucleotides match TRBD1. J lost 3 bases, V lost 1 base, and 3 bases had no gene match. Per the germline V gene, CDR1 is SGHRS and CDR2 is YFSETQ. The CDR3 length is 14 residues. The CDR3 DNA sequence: TGCGCCAGCAGCTTGAACACAGGGGGCTACGAGCAGTACTTC. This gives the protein CASSLNTGGYEQYF. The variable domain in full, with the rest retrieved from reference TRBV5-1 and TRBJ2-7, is KAGVTQTPRYLIKTRGQQVTLSCSPISGHRSVSWYQQTPGQGLQFLFEYFSETQRNKGNFPGRFSGRQFSNSRSEMNVSTLELGDSALYLCASSLNTGGYEQYFGPGTRLTVT.

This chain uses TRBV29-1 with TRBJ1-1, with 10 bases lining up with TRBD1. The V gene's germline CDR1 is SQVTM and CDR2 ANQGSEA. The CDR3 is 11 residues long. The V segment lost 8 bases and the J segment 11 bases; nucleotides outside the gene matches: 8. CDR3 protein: CSTSTGGVAFF. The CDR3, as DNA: TGCAGCACATCGACAGGGGGCGTTGCTTTCTTT.

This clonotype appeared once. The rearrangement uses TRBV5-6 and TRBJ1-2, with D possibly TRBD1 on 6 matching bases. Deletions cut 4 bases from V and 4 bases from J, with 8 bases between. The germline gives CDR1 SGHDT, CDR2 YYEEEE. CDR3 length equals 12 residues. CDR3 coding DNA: TGTGCCAGCAGCCGGACAGCCTATGGCTACACCTTC. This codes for CASSRTAYGYTF. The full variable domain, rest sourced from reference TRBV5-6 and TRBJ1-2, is DAGVTQSPTHLIKTRGQQVTLRCSPKSGHDTVSWYQQALGQGPQFIFQYYEEEERQRGNFPDRFSGHQFPNYSSELNVNALLLGDSALYLCASSRTAYGYTFGSGTRLTVV.

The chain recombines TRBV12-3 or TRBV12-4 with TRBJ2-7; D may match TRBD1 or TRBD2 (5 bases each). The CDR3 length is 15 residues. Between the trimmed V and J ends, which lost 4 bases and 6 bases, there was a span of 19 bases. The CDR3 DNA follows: TGTGCCAGCAGTTCTCGACAGCTATCCGGGACCGAGCAGTACTTC. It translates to CASSSRQLSGTEQYF.

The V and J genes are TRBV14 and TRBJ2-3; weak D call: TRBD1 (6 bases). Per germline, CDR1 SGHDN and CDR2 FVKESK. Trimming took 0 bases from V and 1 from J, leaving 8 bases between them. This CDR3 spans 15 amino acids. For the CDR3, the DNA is TGTGCCAGCAGCCAAGAAAAGGGGGGCACAGATACGCAGTATTTT. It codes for CASSQEKGGTDTQYF.

This CDR3 is CASTRQGSLTESPLHF. CDR3 sequence (DNA): TGTGCCAGCACCCGACAGGGTAGTCTCACCGAATCACCCCTCCACTTT. The chain employs TRBV6-6 and TRBJ1-6, with 7 bases lining up with TRBD1. The trim removed 7 bases at V and 10 bases at J, leaving 16 bases unmatched. CDR1 and CDR2 (germline): MNHNY, SVGAGI (reference sequence). The CDR3 runs to 16 residues.

CDR3 residues: CASSPLQGRITEAFF. The CDR3 DNA sequence: TGTGCCAGCTCTCCATTACAGGGGAGAATCACTGAAGCTTTCTTT. The chain uses TRBV9 and TRBJ1-1; TRBD1 agrees at 7 bases. The length of the CDR3 is 15 residues. Unmatched junction bases numbered 13, after V lost 7 bases and J lost 4 bases. The germline CDR1 and CDR2 sequences are SGDLS and YYNGEE.

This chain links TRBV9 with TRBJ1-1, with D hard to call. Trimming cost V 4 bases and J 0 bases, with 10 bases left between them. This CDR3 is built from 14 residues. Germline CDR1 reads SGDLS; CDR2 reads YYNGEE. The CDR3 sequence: CASSKRTLNTEAFF. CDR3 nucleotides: TGTGCCAGCAGCAAGCGCACACTGAACACTGAAGCTTTCTTT.

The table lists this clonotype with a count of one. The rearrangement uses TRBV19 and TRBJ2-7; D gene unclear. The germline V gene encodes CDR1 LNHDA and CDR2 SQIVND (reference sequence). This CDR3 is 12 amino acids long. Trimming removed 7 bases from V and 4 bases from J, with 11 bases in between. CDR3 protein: CASNRLPYEQYF. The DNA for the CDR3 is TGTGCCAGTAATCGACTCCCATACGAGCAGTACTTC.

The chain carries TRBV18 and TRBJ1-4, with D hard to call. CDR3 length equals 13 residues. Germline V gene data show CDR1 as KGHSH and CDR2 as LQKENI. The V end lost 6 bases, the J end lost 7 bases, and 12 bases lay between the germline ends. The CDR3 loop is CASSLEAGEKLFF. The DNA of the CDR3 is TGTGCCAGCTCCCTGGAGGCGGGTGAAAAACTGTTTTTT.